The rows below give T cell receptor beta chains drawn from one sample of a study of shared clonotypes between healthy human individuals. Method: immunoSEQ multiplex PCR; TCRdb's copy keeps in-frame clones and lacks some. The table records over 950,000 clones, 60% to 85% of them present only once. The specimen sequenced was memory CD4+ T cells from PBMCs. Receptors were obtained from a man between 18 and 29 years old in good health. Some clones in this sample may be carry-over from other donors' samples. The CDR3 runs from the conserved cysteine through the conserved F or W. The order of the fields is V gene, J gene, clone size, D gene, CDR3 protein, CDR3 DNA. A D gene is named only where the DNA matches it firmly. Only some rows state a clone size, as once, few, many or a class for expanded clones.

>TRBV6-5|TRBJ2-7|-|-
CASRRGQGYEQYF
TGTGCCAGCAGGCGTGGGCAGGGGTACGAGCAGTACTTC
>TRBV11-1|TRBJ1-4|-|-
CASSQGIHASNEKLFF
TGTGCCAGCAGCCAAGGGATTCACGCATCCAATGAAAAACTGTTTTTT
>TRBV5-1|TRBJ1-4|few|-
CASSRDSTNEKLFF
TGCGCCAGCAGCCGGGACTCAACTAATGAAAAACTGTTTTTT
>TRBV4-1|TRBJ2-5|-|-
CASSQDDRLGNQETQYF
TGCGCCAGCAGCCAAGACGACCGACTAGGGAACCAAGAGACCCAGTACTTC
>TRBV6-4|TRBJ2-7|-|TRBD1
CASSSRDRSYEQYF
TGTGCCAGCAGTTCCCGGGACAGAAGTTACGAGCAGTACTTC
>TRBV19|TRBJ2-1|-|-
CASSIRASLHEQFF
TGTGCCAGTAGTATACGGGCCTCCCTCCATGAGCAGTTCTTC
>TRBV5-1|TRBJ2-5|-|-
CASSLGGPLTETQYF
TGCGCCAGCAGCTTGGGCGGACCATTAACGGAGACCCAGTACTTC
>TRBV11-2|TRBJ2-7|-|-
CASSLGDSSTYEQYF
TGTGCCAGCAGCTTGGGGGACTCCTCTACCTACGAGCAGTACTTC
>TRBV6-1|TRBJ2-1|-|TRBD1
CASSENRDRMYNEQFF
TGTGCCAGCAGTGAAAACCGGGACAGGATGTACAATGAGCAGTTCTTC
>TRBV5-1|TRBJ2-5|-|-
CASSLGQSEGTQYF
TGCGCCAGCAGCTTGGGGCAATCGGAGGGGACCCAGTACTTC
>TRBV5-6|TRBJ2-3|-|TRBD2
CASSLALAGGSDTQYF
TGTGCCAGCAGCTTGGCGCTAGCGGGAGGTTCAGATACGCAGTATTTT
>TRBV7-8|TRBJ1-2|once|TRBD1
CASTQGAGALFYGYTF
TGTGCCAGCACCCAGGGGGCAGGAGCCCTCTTCTATGGCTACACCTTC
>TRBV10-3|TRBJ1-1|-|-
CAISYGNTEAFF
TGTGCCATCAGCTATGGGAACACTGAAGCTTTCTTT
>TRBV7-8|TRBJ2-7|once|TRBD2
CASSSLGSGTYEQYF
TGTGCCAGCAGCTCGCTCGGCAGCGGGACCTACGAGCAGTACTTC
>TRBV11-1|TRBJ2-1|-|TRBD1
CASSADRGSLYNEQFF
TGTGCCAGCAGCGCCGACAGGGGCTCGTTGTACAATGAGCAGTTCTTC
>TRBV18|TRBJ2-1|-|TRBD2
CASSPMSSGSVGNEQFF
TGTGCCAGCTCACCCATGAGTAGCGGGAGCGTTGGGAATGAGCAGTTCTTC
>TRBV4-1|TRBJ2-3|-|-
CASSQVGRRGADTQYF
TGCGCCAGCAGCCAAGTGGGCAGACGGGGCGCAGATACGCAGTATTTT
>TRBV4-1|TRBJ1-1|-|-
CASSQDRSTEAFF
TGCGCCAGCAGCCAAGATCGATCCACTGAAGCTTTCTTT
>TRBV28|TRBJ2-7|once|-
CASSFVGPGYF
TGTGCCAGCAGTTTCGTCGGCCCAGGGTACTTC
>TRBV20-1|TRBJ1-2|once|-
CSPRGGGYTF
TGCAGTCCAAGGGGGGGAGGCTACACCTTC
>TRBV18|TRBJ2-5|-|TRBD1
CASSLTGGSQETQYF
TGTGCCAGCTCACTGACAGGGGGCAGCCAAGAGACCCAGTACTTC
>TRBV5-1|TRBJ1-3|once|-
CASRDQGGNTIYF
TGCGCCAGCAGGGACCAGGGCGGAAACACCATATATTTT